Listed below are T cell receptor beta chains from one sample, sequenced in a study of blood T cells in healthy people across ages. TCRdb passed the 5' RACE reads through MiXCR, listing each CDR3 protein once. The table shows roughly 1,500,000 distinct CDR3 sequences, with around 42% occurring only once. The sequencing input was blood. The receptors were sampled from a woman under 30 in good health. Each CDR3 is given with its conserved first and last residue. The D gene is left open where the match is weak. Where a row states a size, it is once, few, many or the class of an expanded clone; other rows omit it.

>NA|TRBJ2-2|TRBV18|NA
TGTGCCAGCTCACCACCATACACCGGGGAGCTGTTTTTT
CASSPPYTGELFF
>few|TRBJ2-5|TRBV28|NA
TGTGCCAGCAGGGGGGTGCGAGAGACCCAGTACTTC
CASRGVRETQYF
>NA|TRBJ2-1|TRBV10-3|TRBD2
TGTGCCATCAGTGAGACGACTAGCGGGAGCTCCTACAATGAGCAGTTCTTC
CAISETTSGSSYNEQFF
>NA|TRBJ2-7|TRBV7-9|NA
TGTGCCAGCAGTGAGAATGCCTACGAGCAGTACTTC
CASSENAYEQYF
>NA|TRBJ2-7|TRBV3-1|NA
TGTGCCAGCAGCCAAGTTAAGGCCTACGAGCAGTACTTC
CASSQVKAYEQYF
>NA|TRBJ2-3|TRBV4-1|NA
TGCGCCAGCAGCGAAGAGGGACTGGACCCAGATACGCAGTATTTT
CASSEEGLDPDTQYF
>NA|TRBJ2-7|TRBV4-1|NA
TGCGCCAGCAGCCAAGAAAGGAACAGCCTCGGGGTCGAGCAGTACTTC
CASSQERNSLGVEQYF
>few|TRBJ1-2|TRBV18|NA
TGTGCCAGCTCACCACGGGAAGGGGCTAACTATGGCTACACCTTC
CASSPREGANYGYTF
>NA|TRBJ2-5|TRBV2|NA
TGTGCCAGTAAGAAAGGGTGGGCATCGGAGACCCAGTACTTC
CASKKGWASETQYF
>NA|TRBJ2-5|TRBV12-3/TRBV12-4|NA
TGTGCCAGCACAAAACTCGGGGTGGTAGGGGGGACCCAGTACTTC
CASTKLGVVGGTQYF
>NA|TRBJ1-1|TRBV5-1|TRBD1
TGCGCCAGCCAAAGGACAGGGGGAAGGACTGAAGCTTTCTTT
CASQRTGGRTEAFF
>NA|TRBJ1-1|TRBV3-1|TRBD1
TGTGCCAGCAGCCAAGATGGGGCAGGGGGGAACACTGAAGCTTTCTTT
CASSQDGAGGNTEAFF
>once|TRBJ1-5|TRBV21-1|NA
TGTGCCAGCAGCAAAGGCCGGGACAGGGTTCAGCCCCAGCATTTT
CASSKGRDRVQPQHF
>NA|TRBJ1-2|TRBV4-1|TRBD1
TGCGCCAGCCGACCGGGGACAGGGGGCGACTATGGCTACACCTTC
CASRPGTGGDYGYTF
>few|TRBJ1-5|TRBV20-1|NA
TGCAGTGCTAGAAACCCGTTAAGGGGAAGCAATCAGCCCCAGCATTTT
CSARNPLRGSNQPQHF
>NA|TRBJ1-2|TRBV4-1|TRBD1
TGCGCCAGCAGCCAAGATCGGGGGACAGGGGATAGTAGTGGCTACACCTTC
CASSQDRGTGDSSGYTF
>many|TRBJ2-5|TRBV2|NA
TGTGCCAGCAGTGAGGGGTCGGAGACCCAGTACTTC
CASSEGSETQYF
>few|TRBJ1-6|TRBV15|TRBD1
TGTGCCACCAGCAGAGGACAGGGCTCCTATAATTCACCCCTCCACTTT
CATSRGQGSYNSPLHF
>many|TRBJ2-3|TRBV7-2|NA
TGTGCCAGCAGCCTACCCCCTACTGATACGCAGTATTTT
CASSLPPTDTQYF
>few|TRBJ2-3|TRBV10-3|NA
TGTGCCATCAGTAAAAACAGTGATTCCACAGATACGCAGTATTTT
CAISKNSDSTDTQYF
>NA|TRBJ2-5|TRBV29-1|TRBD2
TGCAGCGTACCGGCTAGCGGGACGATGAGGGAGCAGTACTTC
CSVPASGTMREQYF
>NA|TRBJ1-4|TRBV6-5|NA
TGTGCCAGCAGTGACGGATCCAATGAAAAACTGTTTTTT
CASSDGSNEKLFF
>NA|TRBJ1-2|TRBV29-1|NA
TGCAGCGTTGAACAGCACGACGGGGGGGACTATGGCTACACCTTC
CSVEQHDGGDYGYTF
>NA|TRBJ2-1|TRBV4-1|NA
TGCGCCAGCAGCCAAGTTAACGGGCTCCCTTACAATGAGCAGTTCTTC
CASSQVNGLPYNEQFF
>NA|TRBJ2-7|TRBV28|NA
TGTACCAGCACCGAAGGGGGACCCTACGAGCAGTACTTC
CTSTEGGPYEQYF
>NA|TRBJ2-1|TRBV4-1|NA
TGCGCCAGTGGGCGGCTCAGCCACTACAATGAGCAGTTCTTC
CASGRLSHYNEQFF
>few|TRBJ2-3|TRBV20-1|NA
TGCAGTGCTTGGGTAGCGGCCTCAGATACGCAGTATTTT
CSAWVAASDTQYF
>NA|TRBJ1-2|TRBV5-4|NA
TGTGCCAGCAGCTTGGGGACAGACGCCCCCTACTATGGCTACACCTTC
CASSLGTDAPYYGYTF
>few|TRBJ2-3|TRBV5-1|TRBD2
TGCGCCAGCAGCGACGGACTAGCGGGAGTTTCAGATACGCAGTATTTT
CASSDGLAGVSDTQYF
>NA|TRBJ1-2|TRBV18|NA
TGTGCCAGCTCACCACCGGCGGGCAGTGGAAATGGCTACACCTTC
CASSPPAGSGNGYTF
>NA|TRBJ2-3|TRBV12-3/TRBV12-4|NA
TGTGCCAGCAGTTTGATAAGGACTGACACAGATACGCAGTATTTT
CASSLIRTDTDTQYF
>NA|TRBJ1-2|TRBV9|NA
TGTGCCAGCAACGGGGGGGACAACCGCTATGGCTACACCTTC
CASNGGDNRYGYTF
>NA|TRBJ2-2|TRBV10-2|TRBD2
TGCGCCAGCAGGGGATGGGCGGGGGGAAACACCGGGGAGCTGTTTTTT
CASRGWAGGNTGELFF
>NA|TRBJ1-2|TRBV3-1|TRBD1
TGTGCCAGCAGTCACGACAGGGAGATGGCAGGTGGCTACACCTTC
CASSHDREMAGGYTF
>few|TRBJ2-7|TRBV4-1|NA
TGCGCCAGCAGCCAATTAGGTAACTACGAGCAGTACTTC
CASSQLGNYEQYF
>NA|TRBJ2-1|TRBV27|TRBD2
TGTGCCAGCATCGCGTGGCGGGAGATGGTGCAGTTCTTC
CASIAWREMVQFF
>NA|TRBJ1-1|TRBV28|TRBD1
TGTGCCAGCAGTTGCCGAAACAGGGGAACCACTGAAGCTTTCTTT
CASSCRNRGTTEAFF
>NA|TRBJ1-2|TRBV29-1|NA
TGCAGCGTCCTCCCCCGGACCGCCGGGAATGGCTACACCTTC
CSVLPRTAGNGYTF
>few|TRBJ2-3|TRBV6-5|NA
TGTGCCAGCTCAATGGACAGAGAAGATACGCAGTATTTT
CASSMDREDTQYF
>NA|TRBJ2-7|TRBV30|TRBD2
TGTGCCTGGACTAGCGGACGCTCCTACGAGCAGTACTTC
CAWTSGRSYEQYF
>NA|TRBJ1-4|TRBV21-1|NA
TGTGCCAGATGCCCGGCAGGGGGATTTGGGAAACTGTTTTTT
CARCPAGGFGKLFF
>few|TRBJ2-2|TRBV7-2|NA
TGTGCCAGCAGCTGGGTGGTTGGGGCGAACACCGGGGAGCTGTTTTTT
CASSWVVGANTGELFF
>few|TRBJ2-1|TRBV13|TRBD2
TGTGCCAGCAGCTTAGGGGGAGGGCCAGGAAATGAGCAGTTCTTC
CASSLGGGPGNEQFF
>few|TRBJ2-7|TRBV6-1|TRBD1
TGTGCCAGCAGTGAACGGGACAGGGGAAAGGACGAGCAGTACTTC
CASSERDRGKDEQYF
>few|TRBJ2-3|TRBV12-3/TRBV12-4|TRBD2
TGTGCCAGCAGTTTAGGGCTAGCGGTTCGCACAGATACGCAGTATTTT
CASSLGLAVRTDTQYF
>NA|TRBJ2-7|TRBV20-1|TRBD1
TGCAGTGCTAGGATCCCCCCGACAGGGGTTTTGTTCGAGCAGTACTTC
CSARIPPTGVLFEQYF
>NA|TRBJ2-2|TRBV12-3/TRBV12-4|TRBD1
TGTGCCAGCAGCCGAGCGACAGGGGGCCCCGGGGAGCTGTTTTTT
CASSRATGGPGELFF
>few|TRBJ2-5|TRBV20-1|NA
TGCAGTGCTAGAGATATCGGATTCTGGGAGACCCAGTACTTC
CSARDIGFWETQYF
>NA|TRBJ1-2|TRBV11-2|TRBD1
TGTGCCAGCAGCCTAGGCGGGACAGGAGTCTACTACACCTTC
CASSLGGTGVYYTF
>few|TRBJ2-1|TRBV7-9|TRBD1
TGTGCCAGCAGCTCAACAGGGGGCCTTTGGGAGCAGTTCTTC
CASSSTGGLWEQFF
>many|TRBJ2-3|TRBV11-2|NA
TGTGCCAGCAGCTGGGATTCGGGGAACACGGATACGCAGTATTTT
CASSWDSGNTDTQYF
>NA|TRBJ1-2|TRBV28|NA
TGTGCCAGCAGTTTATTCAAGGTGGATGGCTACACCTTC
CASSLFKVDGYTF
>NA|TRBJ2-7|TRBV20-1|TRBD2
TGCAGTGCTACACCGGGACTAGCGGGGCTAATTTACTCCTACGAGCAGTACTTC
CSATPGLAGLIYSYEQYF
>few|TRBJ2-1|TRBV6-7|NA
TGTGCCAGCAGTTACTCCCCCGGTGGCATCTCCTACAATGAGCAGTTCTTC
CASSYSPGGISYNEQFF
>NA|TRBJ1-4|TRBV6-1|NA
TGTGCCAGCCGAATAACGCTTGGGGGTAATGAAAAACTGTTTTTT
CASRITLGGNEKLFF
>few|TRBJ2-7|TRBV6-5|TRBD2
TGTGCCAGCAGTAACTCCGGGGGGGTCAGCTCCTACGAGCAGTACTTC
CASSNSGGVSSYEQYF
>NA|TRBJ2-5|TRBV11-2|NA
TGTGCCAGCAGCTTATTCAGAGGGGGAGGGGAGACCCAGTACTTC
CASSLFRGGGETQYF
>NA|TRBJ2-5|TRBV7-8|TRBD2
TGTGCCAGCAGCGCACACAGCGGGGGCCTATACAATGAGCAGTACTTC
CASSAHSGGLYNEQYF
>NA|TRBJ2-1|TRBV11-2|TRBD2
TGTGCCAGCAGCCCCTCGACTAGCGGGGCCTACAATGAGCAGTTCTTC
CASSPSTSGAYNEQFF